A selection of T cell receptor beta chains follows, all from one sample in a study of CD8+ T cells in alopecia areata. Profiled with immunoSEQ multiplex PCR; TCRdb holds only in-frame clones, not every one. The table shows approximately 150,000 clones, with around 57% occurring only once. Sequenced sample: CD4+ T cells sorted from blood. All receptors derive from a human donor in good health. Each CDR3 is given with its conserved first and last residue. D genes are given only for firm matches.

j_call v_call d_call cdr3_aa
TRBJ1-2 TRBV6-5 - CATKPGLGHSGYTF
TRBJ2-7 TRBV30 TRBD2 CAWRWEGEQYF
TRBJ2-2 TRBV6-9 - CALRRYRPNTGELFF
TRBJ1-1 TRBV5-1 TRBD1 CASSPRQGLGTEAFF
TRBJ1-1 TRBV29-1 - CSVEQVPAFF
TRBJ2-1 TRBV15 - CATSREGGEQFF
TRBJ2-6 TRBV7-9 - CASSFGHSGANVLTF
TRBJ2-2 TRBV5-1 TRBD1 CASSAKTGGNGELFF
TRBJ1-5 TRBV30 - CAWSQGVYQPQHF
TRBJ2-7 TRBV29-1 - CSVASSYEQYF
TRBJ2-2 TRBV4-1 - CASRDRINTGELFF
TRBJ2-7 TRBV30 - CAWSVLSRAVYEQYF
TRBJ2-7 TRBV21-1 - CASSNRDRTPEQYF
TRBJ2-2 TRBV2 TRBD1 CASSSRQGSGGELFF
TRBJ2-1 TRBV11-2 TRBD1 CASSRVQGSYNEQFF
TRBJ1-5 TRBV4-1 TRBD1 CASSQVMSRGLMPQHF
TRBJ2-5 TRBV11-2 - CASSPQSAGQETQYF
TRBJ2-1 TRBV5-1 - CASILGDHNNEQFF
TRBJ2-3 TRBV2 - CASRSGADTQYF
TRBJ1-2 TRBV6-5 - CASSYSSANNYGYTF
TRBJ2-5 TRBV19 - CASSPGSTGETQYF
TRBJ1-2 TRBV27 - CASSKGGARGYGYTF
TRBJ2-1 TRBV29-1 TRBD2 CSVTRGLASYNEQFF
TRBJ1-5 TRBV18 - CASSLDSVGTQPQHF
TRBJ2-7 TRBV9 - CASSKLESPYEQYF
TRBJ2-1 TRBV4-1 - CASSQGRLGRGLANEQFF
TRBJ2-3 TRBV29-1 - CSVEDGSTDTQYF